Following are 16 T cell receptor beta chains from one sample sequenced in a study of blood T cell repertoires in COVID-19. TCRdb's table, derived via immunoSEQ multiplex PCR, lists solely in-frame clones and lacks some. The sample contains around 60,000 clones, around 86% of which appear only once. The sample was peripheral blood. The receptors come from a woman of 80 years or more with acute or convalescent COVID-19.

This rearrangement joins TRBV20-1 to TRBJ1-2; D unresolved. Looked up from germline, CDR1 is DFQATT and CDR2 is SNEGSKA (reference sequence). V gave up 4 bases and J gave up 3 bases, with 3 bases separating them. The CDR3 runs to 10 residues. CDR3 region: CSATYYGYTF. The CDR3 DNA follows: TGCAGTGCTACCTACTATGGCTACACCTTC.

In DNA, the CDR3 is TGTGCCAGCAGCTCGGGACTAGGTTACGAGCAGTACTTC. It codes for CASSSGLGYEQYF. This chain uses TRBV5-4 with TRBJ2-7, with 8 positions matching TRBD2. The CDR3 runs 13 residues. Germline CDR1 is SGHNT and CDR2 is YYREEE (reference sequence). The ends lost 3 bases at V and 4 bases at J; junction bases unmatched: 3.

The DNA of the CDR3 is TGTGCCAGCAGCAAAGGTTGGTGGGACAGATATAGCAATCAGCCCCAGCATTTT. Translating gives CASSKGWWDRYSNQPQHF. The rearrangement links TRBV21-1 to TRBJ1-5; TRBD1, the table's D call, lacks a check against the DNA. TRBV21-1 is a recognized pseudogene. This CDR3 is 18 amino acids long.

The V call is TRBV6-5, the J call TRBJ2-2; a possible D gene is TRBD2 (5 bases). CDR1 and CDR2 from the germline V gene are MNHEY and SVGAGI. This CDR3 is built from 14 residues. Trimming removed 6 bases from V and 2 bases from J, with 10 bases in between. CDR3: CASRVTTNTGELFF. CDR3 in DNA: TGTGCCAGCAGGGTGACTACTAACACCGGGGAGCTGTTTTTT.

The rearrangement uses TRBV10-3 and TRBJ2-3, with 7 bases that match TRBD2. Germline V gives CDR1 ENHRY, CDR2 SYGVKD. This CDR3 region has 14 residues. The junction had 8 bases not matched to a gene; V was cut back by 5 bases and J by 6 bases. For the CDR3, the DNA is TGTGCCATCAGTCGGGAGGCCAGTGCCGATACGCAGTATTTT. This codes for CAISREASADTQYF.

The CDR3 reads CASSQGNSEGDTQYF. The CDR3 DNA is TGTGCCAGCAGCCAGGGGAACAGCGAGGGAGATACGCAGTATTTT. The chain joins TRBV3-1 (or the pseudogene TRBV3-2) to TRBJ2-3; D may be TRBD2 (5 bases). Germline CDR1 is LGHDT and CDR2 is YNNKEL (reference sequence). The V end lost 3 bases, the J end lost 5 bases, and 15 bases lay between the germline ends. CDR3 length equals 15 residues.

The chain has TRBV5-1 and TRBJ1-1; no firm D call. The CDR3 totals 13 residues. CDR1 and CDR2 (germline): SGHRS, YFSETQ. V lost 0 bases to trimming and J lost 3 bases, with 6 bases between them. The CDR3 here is CASSLELYTEAFF. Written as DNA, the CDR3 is TGCGCCAGCAGCTTGGAACTGTACACTGAAGCTTTCTTT.

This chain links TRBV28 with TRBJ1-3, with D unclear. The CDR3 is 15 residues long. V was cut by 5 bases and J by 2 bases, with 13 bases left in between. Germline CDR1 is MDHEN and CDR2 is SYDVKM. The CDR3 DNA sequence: TGTGCCAGCAGTCTGAAGCGGGGTCCTGGAAACACCATATATTTT. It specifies CASSLKRGPGNTIYF.

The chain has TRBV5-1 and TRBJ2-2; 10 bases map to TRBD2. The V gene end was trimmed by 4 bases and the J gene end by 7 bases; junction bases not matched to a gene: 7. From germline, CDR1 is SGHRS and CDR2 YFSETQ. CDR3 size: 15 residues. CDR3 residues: CASSILAGVFGELFF. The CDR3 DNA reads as TGCGCCAGCAGCATCCTAGCGGGAGTTTTCGGGGAGCTGTTTTTT.

CDR3 protein: CASSLWQGGEKLFF. The CDR3 DNA sequence: TGCGCCAGCAGCTTGTGGCAGGGAGGGGAAAAACTGTTTTTT. J is TRBJ1-4 and V is TRBV5-1; a possible D gene is TRBD1 (5 bases). This CDR3 has 14 amino acids. Germline lookup yields CDR1 SGHRS and CDR2 YFSETQ. With 1 base removed from V and 8 bases from J, the gap between germline ends came to 12 bases. The variable domain in full, completed from reference TRBV5-1 and TRBJ1-4, reads KAGVTQTPRYLIKTRGQQVTLSCSPISGHRSVSWYQQTPGQGLQFLFEYFSETQRNKGNFPGRFSGRQFSNSRSEMNVSTLELGDSALYLCASSLWQGGEKLFFGSGTQLSVL.

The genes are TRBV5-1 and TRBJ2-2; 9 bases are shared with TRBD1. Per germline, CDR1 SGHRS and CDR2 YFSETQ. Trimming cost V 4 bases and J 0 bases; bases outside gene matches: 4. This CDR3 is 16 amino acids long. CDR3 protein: CASSPGQGSNTGELFF. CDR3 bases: TGCGCCAGCAGCCCAGGACAGGGGTCGAACACCGGGGAGCTGTTTTTT.

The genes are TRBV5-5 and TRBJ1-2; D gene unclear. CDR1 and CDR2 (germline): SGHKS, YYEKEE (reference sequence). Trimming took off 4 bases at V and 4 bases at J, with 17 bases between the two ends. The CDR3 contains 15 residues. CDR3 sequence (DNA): TGTGCCAGCAGCCCGGGAGAGGGAGCAGGCTATGGCTACACCTTC. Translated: CASSPGEGAGYGYTF.

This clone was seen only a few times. The CDR3 loop is CASSYSGQGNGYTF. The CDR3 bases are TGTGCCAGCAGTTACTCGGGACAGGGAAACGGCTACACCTTC. The rearrangement uses TRBV6-5 and TRBJ1-2; 9 bases match TRBD1. V shed 0 bases, J shed 8 bases, and the junction held 4 bases outside the gene matches. CDR1 MNHEY and CDR2 SVGAGI come from the germline V gene. The CDR3 spans 14 residues.

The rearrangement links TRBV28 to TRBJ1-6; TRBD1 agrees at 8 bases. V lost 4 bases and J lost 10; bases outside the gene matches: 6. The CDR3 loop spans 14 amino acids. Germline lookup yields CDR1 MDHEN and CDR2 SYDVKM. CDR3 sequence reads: CASSSLRGQSPLHF. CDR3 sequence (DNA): TGTGCCAGCAGTTCGCTCAGGGGGCAATCACCCCTCCACTTT.

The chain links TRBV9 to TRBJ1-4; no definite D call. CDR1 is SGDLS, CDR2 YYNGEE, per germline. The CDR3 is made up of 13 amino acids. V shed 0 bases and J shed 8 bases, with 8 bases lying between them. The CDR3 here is CASSVDGREKLFF. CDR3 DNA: TGTGCCAGCAGCGTAGATGGGCGAGAAAAACTGTTTTTT. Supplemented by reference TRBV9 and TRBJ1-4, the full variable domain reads DSGVTQTPKHLITATGQRVTLRCSPRSGDLSVYWYQQSLDQGLQFLIQYYNGEERAKGNILERFSAQQFPDLHSELNLSSLELGDSALYFCASSVDGREKLFFGSGTQLSVL.

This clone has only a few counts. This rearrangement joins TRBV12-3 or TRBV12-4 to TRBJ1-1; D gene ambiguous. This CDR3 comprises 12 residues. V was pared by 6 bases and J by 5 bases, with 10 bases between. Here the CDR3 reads CASSLAGTEAFF. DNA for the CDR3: TGTGCCAGCAGCCTGGCGGGGACTGAAGCTTTCTTT.